The 18 T cell receptor beta chains below all came from one sample that was sequenced in a study of human T cells and chemical hapten exposure. TCRdb processed the RACE reads anew with MiXCR; each CDR3 protein has one entry. The sample consists of around 110,000 distinct CDR3 sequences, about 12% of them appearing once. Stated time point: patch test 1, 2 weeks after DPC sensitization. Treatment meaning: therapeutic diphenylcyclopropenone sensitization with weekly scalp DPC. Sequenced here: whole blood, sampled in connection with sensitization to the hapten diphenylcyclopropenone (DPC). Receptor source: a woman between 45 and 60 years old with alopecia areata. Some clones in this sample may be carry-over from other donors' samples.

In its sample, this clonotype was seen many times. In DNA, the CDR3 is TGCAGTGTTCTCCTGGGTCTCAATCAGCCCCAGCATTTT. The encoded protein is CSVLLGLNQPQHF. The chain joins TRBV20-1 to TRBJ1-5; D not resolved. This CDR3 has 13 residues. Germline values: CDR1 DFQATT, CDR2 SNEGSKA (reference sequence). V shed 7 bases and J shed 3 bases, with 13 bases lying between them.

At least ten counts were recorded for this clonotype. The chain couples TRBV5-1 to TRBJ2-7; TRBD1 might be the D (6 bases). The CDR3 is 15 amino acids. Germline lookup yields CDR1 SGHRS and CDR2 YFSETQ. V gave up 2 bases and J gave up 4 bases, with 16 bases separating them. CDR3 sequence: CASSFSGRGWYEQYF. The CDR3 DNA sequence: TGCGCCAGCAGCTTTAGTGGCAGGGGTTGGTACGAGCAGTACTTC. Drawing the rest from reference TRBV5-1 and TRBJ2-7, the complete variable domain is KAGVTQTPRYLIKTRGQQVTLSCSPISGHRSVSWYQQTPGQGLQFLFEYFSETQRNKGNFPGRFSGRQFSNSRSEMNVSTLELGDSALYLCASSFSGRGWYEQYFGPGTRLTVT.

This clonotype has ten or more counts. V and J are TRBV5-1 and TRBJ2-7; D remains unclear. Germline CDR1 and CDR2: SGHRS and YFSETQ. This CDR3 is built from 14 residues. Trimming shortened V by 0 bases and J by 0 bases, and 7 bases separated the two germline ends. DNA for the CDR3: TGCGCCAGCAGCTTGGCAAGGGCCTCCTACGAGCAGTACTTC. It is translated as CASSLARASYEQYF.

This clonotype has a handful of counts. The V gene is TRBV14, the J gene TRBJ1-3, with D perhaps TRBD1 (5 bases). Per the germline V gene, CDR1 is SGHDN and CDR2 is FVKESK. The CDR3 is 17 amino acids. With 3 bases removed from V and 2 bases from J, the gap between germline ends came to 17 bases. The CDR3 region is CASSHVDLLGAGNTIYF. The CDR3 DNA reads as TGTGCCAGCAGCCATGTCGATCTGCTGGGGGCTGGAAACACCATATATTTT.

This clonotype was seen at least ten times. The gene calls are TRBV5-1 and TRBJ1-1; 9 nucleotides line up with TRBD1. CDR3 size: 15 residues. Germline-derived CDR1 and CDR2 are SGHRS and YFSETQ. V was clipped by 4 bases and J by 3 bases; unmatched bases: 7. The CDR3 is CASSKQGAADTEAFF. The CDR3 bases are TGCGCCAGCAGCAAACAGGGGGCGGCAGACACTGAAGCTTTCTTT. Using reference TRBV5-1 and TRBJ1-1 for the parts outside the CDR3, the full variable domain is KAGVTQTPRYLIKTRGQQVTLSCSPISGHRSVSWYQQTPGQGLQFLFEYFSETQRNKGNFPGRFSGRQFSNSRSEMNVSTLELGDSALYLCASSKQGAADTEAFFGQGTRLTVV.

This clonotype has ten or more counts. The chain recombines TRBV7-2 with TRBJ2-3; D not resolved. CDR1 SGHTA and CDR2 FQGNSA come from the germline V gene. CDR3 length: 16 residues. Trimming cost V 1 base and J 3 bases, with 14 bases left between them. The CDR3 DNA reads as TGTGCCAGCAGCTTAGAACGCGGCCTGGTGACAGATACGCAGTATTTT. As protein: CASSLERGLVTDTQYF.

A few counts support this clonotype. This chain uses TRBV4-1 with TRBJ1-2; the D is unclear. CDR3 size: 14 residues. V shed 1 base and J shed 4 bases, with 10 bases lying between them. The germline V gene has CDR1 MGHRA and CDR2 YSYEKL. The CDR3 DNA sequence: TGCGCCAGCAGCCAAGTGGCAAGCCTCTATGGCTACACCTTC. It codes for CASSQVASLYGYTF.

The sample holds a few counts of this clonotype. The J gene is TRBJ1-4, the V gene TRBV6-5; TRBD1 agrees at 7 bases. V lost 6 bases, J lost 5 bases, and 6 bases stayed unmatched. Germline V lookup: CDR1 MNHEY, CDR2 SVGAGI. The length of the CDR3 is 14 residues. The CDR3 protein is CASRPDRLNEKLFF. The CDR3, as DNA: TGTGCCAGCAGACCGGACAGGCTCAATGAAAAACTGTTTTTT.

This clonotype was detected ten times or more. V and J are TRBV2 and TRBJ2-3, with 9 bases matching TRBD2. The CDR3 has 14 amino acids. Germline CDR1 is SNHLY and CDR2 is FYNNEI. Trimming cost V 9 bases and J 4 bases; bases outside gene matches: 8. CDR3 in DNA: TGTGCCAGAAAACCGGGACTAGCTTCAGATACGCAGTATTTT. This codes for CARKPGLASDTQYF.

The chain is built from TRBV7-9 and TRBJ1-2; D unresolved. The CDR3 is 15 amino acids. V lost 1 base to trimming and J lost 2 bases, with 11 bases between them. Germline CDR1 SEHNR, CDR2 FQNEAQ (reference sequence). The CDR3 loop reads CASSLEQRKNYGYTF. The DNA for the CDR3 is TGTGCCAGCAGCTTAGAACAGCGAAAAAACTATGGCTACACCTTC.

V and J are TRBV28 and TRBJ2-1; D is unresolved. Germline V gene lookup returns CDR1 MDHEN and CDR2 SYDVKM. V was shortened by 2 bases and J by 1 base, with 9 bases between the two germline ends. CDR3 size: 15 residues. The CDR3 DNA reads TGTGCCAGCAGTTTAGACCTGAAATCCTACAATGAGCAGTTCTTC. Residues: CASSLDLKSYNEQFF.

This clonotype was observed a handful of times. The V gene is TRBV29-1, the J gene TRBJ2-7; the match to TRBD2 covers 8 bases. The CDR3 extends over 14 amino acids. The J segment lost 4 bases and the V segment lost 7 bases, leaving 12 bases of the junction unmatched. The V gene's germline CDR1 is SQVTM and CDR2 ANQGSEA. The CDR3 DNA sequence: TGCAGCGCCCTCCGGGAGACTAGCGATTACGAGCAGTACTTC. Amino acid sequence: CSALRETSDYEQYF.

In its sample, this clonotype was seen a few times. This chain joins TRBV7-8 and TRBJ2-1; D unresolved. V lost 1 base and J 4 bases, leaving 11 bases between the germline ends. Germline values: CDR1 SGHVS, CDR2 FQNEAQ. The CDR3 sequence is 15 residues long. The CDR3 loop reads CASSLVGSAYNEQFF. The CDR3 nucleotides are TGTGCCAGCAGCTTAGTGGGATCGGCGTACAATGAGCAGTTCTTC.

This clonotype was seen ten or more times. The CDR3 nucleotides read TGCAGTGCTAATCTTCCTAGCGGCAAAACCTACGAGCAGTACTTC. Encoded protein: CSANLPSGKTYEQYF. The chain recombines TRBV20-1 with TRBJ2-7, with 7 bases fitting TRBD2. This CDR3 has 15 amino acids. After removal of 4 bases from V and 2 bases from J, the junction contained 11 bases not matched to a gene. Germline-derived CDR1 and CDR2 are DFQATT and SNEGSKA (reference sequence).

This clonotype was seen ten or more times. This sequence joins TRBV11-2 and TRBJ2-3; D call uncertain. Between the trimmed V and J ends, which lost 4 bases and 6 bases, there was a span of 5 bases. Germline CDR1 SGHAT, CDR2 FQNNGV. CDR3 length: 11 amino acids. CDR3 loop: CASSSSDTQYF. The CDR3 coding sequence is TGTGCCAGCAGCTCCTCGGATACGCAGTATTTT.

The chain is built from TRBV28 and TRBJ2-7, with 7 positions matching TRBD2. CDR1 and CDR2 from the germline V gene are MDHEN and SYDVKM. This CDR3 spans 13 amino acids. Losses at the gene ends were 5 bases for V and 3 bases for J; bases not matched to a gene: 4. The CDR3 DNA sequence: TGTGCCAGCAGTCCGGGAGGAATCTACGAGCAGTACTTC. Translating it yields CASSPGGIYEQYF.

The chain uses TRBV10-1 and TRBJ2-3; a possible D gene is TRBD1 (6 bases). The CDR3 covers 14 residues. Germline loops: CDR1 WNHNN, CDR2 SYGVQD (reference sequence). The V end lost 2 bases, the J end lost 1 base, and 7 bases lay between the germline ends. The CDR3 reads CASSEPGGTDTQYF. CDR3 DNA: TGCGCCAGCAGTGAGCCAGGGGGCACAGATACGCAGTATTTT.

This clonotype was counted a few times. V is TRBV28 and J is TRBJ2-7; D unresolved. Germline values: CDR1 MDHEN, CDR2 SYDVKM. The CDR3 length is 14 residues. V was pared by 5 bases and J by 4 bases, with 15 bases between. CDR3 residues: CASSADGRVYEQYF. The CDR3 DNA sequence: TGTGCCAGCAGTGCCGACGGACGGGTTTACGAGCAGTACTTC.